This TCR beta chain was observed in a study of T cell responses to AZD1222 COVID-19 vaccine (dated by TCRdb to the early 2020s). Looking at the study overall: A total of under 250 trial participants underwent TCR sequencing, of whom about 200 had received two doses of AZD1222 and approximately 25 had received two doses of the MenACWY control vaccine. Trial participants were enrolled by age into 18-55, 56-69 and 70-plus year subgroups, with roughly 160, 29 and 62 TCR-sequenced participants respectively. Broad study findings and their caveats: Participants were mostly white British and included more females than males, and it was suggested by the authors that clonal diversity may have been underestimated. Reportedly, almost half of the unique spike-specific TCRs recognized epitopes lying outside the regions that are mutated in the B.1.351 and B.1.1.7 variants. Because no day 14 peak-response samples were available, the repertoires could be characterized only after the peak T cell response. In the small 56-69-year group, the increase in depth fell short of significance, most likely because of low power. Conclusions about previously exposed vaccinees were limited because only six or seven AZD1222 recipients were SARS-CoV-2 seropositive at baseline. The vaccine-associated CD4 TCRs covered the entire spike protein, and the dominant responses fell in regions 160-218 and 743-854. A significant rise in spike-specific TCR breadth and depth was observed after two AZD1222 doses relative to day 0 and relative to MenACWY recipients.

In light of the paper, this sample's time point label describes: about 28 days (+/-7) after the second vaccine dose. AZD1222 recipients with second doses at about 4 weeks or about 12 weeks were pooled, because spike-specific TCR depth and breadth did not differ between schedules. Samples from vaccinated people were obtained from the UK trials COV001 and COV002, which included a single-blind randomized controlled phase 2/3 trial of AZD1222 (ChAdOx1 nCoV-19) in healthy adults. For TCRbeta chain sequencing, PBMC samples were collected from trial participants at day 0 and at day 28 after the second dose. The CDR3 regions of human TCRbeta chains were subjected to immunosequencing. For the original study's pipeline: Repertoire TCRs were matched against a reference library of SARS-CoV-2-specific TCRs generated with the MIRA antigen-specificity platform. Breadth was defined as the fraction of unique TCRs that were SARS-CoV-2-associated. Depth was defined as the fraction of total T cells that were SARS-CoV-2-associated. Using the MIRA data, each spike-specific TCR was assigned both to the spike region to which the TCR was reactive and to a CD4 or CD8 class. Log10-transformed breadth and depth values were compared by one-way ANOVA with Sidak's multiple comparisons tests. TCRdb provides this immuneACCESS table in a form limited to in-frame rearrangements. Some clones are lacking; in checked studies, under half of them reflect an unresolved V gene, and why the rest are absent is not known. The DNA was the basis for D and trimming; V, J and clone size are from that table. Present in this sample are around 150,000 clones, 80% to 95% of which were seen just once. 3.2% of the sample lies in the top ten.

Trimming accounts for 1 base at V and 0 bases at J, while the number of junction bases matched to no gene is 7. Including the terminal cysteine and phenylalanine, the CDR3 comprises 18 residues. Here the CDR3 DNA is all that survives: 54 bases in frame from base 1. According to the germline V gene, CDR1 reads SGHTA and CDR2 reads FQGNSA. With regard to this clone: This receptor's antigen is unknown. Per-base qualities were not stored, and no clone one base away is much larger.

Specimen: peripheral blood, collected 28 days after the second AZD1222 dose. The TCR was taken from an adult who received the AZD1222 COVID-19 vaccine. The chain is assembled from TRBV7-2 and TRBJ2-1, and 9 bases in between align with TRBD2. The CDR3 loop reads CASSLGVSGGSSYNEQFF. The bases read TGTGCCAGCAGCTTAGGGGTTAGCGGGGGCAGCTCCTACAATGAGCAGTTCTTC.